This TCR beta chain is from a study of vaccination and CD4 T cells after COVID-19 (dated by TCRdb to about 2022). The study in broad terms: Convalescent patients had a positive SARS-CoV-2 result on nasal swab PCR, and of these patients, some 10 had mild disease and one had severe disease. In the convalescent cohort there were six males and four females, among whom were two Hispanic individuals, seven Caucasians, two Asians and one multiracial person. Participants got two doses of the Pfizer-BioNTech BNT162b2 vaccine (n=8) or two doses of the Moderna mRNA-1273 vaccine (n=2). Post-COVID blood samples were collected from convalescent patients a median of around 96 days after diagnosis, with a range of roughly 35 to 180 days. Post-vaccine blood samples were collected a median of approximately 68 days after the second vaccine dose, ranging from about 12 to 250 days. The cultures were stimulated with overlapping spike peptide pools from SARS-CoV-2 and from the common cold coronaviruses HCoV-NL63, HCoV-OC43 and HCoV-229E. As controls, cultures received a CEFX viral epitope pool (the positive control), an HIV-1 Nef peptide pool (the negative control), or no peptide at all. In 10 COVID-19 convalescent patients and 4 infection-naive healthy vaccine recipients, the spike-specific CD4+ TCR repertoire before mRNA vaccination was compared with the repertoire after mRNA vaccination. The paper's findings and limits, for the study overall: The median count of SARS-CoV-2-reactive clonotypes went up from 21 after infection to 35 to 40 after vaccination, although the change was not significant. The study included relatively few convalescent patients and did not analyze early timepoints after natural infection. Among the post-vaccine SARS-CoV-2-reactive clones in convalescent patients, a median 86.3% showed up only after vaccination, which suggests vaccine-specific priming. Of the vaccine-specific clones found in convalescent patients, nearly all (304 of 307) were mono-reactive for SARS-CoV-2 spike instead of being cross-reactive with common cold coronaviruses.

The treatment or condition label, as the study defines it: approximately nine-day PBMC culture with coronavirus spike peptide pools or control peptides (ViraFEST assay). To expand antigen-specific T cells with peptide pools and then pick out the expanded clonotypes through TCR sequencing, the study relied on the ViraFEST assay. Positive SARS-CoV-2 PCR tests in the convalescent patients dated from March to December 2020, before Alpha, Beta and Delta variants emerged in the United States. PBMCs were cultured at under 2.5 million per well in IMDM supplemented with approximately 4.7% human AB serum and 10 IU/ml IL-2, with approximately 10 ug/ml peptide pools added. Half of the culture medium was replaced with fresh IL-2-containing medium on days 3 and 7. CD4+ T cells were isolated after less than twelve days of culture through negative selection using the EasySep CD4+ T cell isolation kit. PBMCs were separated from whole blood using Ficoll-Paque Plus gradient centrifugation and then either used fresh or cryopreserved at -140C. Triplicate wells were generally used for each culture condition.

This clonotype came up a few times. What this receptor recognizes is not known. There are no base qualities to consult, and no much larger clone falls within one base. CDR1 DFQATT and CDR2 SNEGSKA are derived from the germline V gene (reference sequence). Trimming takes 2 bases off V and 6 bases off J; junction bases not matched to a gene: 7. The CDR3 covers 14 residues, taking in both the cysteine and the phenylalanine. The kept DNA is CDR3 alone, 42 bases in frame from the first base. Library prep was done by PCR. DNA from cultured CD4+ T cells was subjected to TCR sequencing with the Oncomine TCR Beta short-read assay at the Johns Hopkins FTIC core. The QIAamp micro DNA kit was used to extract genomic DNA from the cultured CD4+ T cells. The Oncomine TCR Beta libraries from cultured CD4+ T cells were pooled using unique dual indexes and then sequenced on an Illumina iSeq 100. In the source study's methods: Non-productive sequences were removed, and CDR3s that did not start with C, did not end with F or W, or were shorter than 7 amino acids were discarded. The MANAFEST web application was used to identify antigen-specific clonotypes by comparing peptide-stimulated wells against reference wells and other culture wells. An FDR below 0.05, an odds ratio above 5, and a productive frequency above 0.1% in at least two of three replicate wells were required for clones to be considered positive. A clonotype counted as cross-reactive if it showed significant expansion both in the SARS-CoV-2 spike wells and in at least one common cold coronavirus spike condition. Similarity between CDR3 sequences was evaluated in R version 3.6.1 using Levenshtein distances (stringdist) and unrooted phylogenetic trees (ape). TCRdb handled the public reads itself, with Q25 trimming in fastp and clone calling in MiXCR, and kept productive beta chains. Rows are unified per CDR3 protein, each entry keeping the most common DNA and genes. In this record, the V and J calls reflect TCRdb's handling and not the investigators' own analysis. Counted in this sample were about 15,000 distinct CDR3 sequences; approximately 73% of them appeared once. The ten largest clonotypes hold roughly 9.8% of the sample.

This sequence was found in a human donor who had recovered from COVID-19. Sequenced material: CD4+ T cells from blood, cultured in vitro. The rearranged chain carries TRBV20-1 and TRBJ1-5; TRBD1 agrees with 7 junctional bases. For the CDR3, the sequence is CSARRQGGGQPQHF. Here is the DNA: TGCAGTGCTAGACGACAGGGAGGTGGTCAGCCCCAGCATTTT.